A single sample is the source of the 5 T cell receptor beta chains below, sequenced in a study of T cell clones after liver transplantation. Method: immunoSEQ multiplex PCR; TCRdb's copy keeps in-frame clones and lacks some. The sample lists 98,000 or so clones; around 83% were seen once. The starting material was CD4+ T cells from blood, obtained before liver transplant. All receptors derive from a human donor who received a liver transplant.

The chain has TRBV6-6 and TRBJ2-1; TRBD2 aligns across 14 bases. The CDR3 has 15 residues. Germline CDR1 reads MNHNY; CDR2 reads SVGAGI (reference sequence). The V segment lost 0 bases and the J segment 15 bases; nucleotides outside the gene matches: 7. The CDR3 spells CASSYSLTSGGEWFF. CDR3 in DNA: TGTGCCAGCAGTTACTCCTTGACTAGCGGGGGGGAGTGGTTCTTC.

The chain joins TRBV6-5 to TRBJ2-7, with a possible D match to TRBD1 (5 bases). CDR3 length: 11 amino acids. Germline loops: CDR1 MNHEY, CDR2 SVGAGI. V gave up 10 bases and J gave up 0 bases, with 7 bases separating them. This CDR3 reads CATDSSYEQYF. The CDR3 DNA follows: TGTGCCACCGACAGCTCCTACGAGCAGTACTTC.

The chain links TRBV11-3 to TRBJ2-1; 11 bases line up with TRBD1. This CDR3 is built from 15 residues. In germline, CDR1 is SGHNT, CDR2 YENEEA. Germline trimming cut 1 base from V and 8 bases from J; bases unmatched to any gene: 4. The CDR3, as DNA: TGTGCCAGCAGCTTAGGGCGGACAGGGGGCTATGAGCAGTTCTTC. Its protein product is CASSLGRTGGYEQFF.

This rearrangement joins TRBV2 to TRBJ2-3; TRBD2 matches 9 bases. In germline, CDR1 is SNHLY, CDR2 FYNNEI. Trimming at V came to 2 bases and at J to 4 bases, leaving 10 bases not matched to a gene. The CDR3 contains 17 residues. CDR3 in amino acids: CASSERGGGRAADTQYF. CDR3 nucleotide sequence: TGTGCCAGCAGTGAAAGAGGCGGCGGGAGGGCAGCAGATACGCAGTATTTT. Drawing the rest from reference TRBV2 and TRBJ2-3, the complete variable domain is EPEVTQTPSHQVTQMGQEVILRCVPISNHLYFYWYRQILGQKVEFLVSFYNNEISEKSEIFDDQFSVERPDGSNFTLKIRSTKLEDSAMYFCASSERGGGRAADTQYFGPGTRLTVL.

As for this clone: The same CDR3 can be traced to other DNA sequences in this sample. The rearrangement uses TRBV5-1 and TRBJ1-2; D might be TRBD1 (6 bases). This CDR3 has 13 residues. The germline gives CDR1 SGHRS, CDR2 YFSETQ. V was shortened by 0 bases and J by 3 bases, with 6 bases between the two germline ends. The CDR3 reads CASSLEGDYGYTF. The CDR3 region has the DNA TGCGCCAGCAGCTTGGAGGGGGACTATGGCTACACCTTC.